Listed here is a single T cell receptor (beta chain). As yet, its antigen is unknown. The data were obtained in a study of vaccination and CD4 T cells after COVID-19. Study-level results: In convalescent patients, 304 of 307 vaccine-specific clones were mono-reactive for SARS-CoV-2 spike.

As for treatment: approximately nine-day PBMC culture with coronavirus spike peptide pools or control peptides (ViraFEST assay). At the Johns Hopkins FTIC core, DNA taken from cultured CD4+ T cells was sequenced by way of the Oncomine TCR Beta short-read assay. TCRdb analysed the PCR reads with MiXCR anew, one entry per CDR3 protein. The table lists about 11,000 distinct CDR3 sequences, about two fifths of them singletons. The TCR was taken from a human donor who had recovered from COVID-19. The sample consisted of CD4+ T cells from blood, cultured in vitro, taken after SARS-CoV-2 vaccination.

CDR3: CASRRDGTTGELFF. As DNA, the CDR3 is TGTGCCAGTAGGAGGGACGGTACCACCGGGGAGCTGTTTTTT. The chain is built from TRBV19 and TRBJ2-2, with D perhaps assigned TRBD1 or TRBD2 (5 bases each). The CDR3 is 14 residues long. V was trimmed by 6 bases and J by 4 bases, leaving 12 bases between them. CDR1 is LNHDA, CDR2 SQIVND, per germline (reference sequence).